Shown below are 27 T cell receptor beta chains from a single sample sequenced in a study of blood T cell repertoires in COVID-19 (dated by TCRdb to the early 2020s). Libraries were constructed by the immunoSEQ multiplex PCR assay. Drawn from immuneACCESS, this table holds only the in-frame rearrangements with V and J called that TCRdb kept. Clones are partly lost; checked studies trace under half to an unresolved V gene and leave the rest unexplained. The table for this sample lists 400,000 to 450,000 clones; roughly 90% of them were counted only once. The top ten clonotypes cover 0.7% to 1% of the sample. The specimen sequenced was peripheral blood. These TCRs come from a man aged 18 to 29 with COVID-19, enrolled during active disease.

The chain combines TRBV6-4 with TRBJ1-1; D is undetermined. With 6 bases removed from V and 3 bases from J, the gap between germline ends came to 11 bases. In germline, CDR1 is MRHNA, CDR2 SNTAGT. The CDR3 has 13 amino acids. The CDR3 is CASSQERDTEAFF. The CDR3 bases are TGTGCCAGCAGCCAAGAACGGGACACTGAAGCTTTCTTT.

This clone was detected only a few times. The chain recombines TRBV18 with TRBJ2-7; D gene ambiguous. Germline lookup yields CDR1 KGHSH and CDR2 LQKENI. This CDR3 has 14 residues. Trimming shortened V by 0 bases and J by 3 bases, and 9 bases separated the two germline ends. Written as DNA, the CDR3 is TGTGCCAGCTCACCACCATTCCACAGCTACGAGCAGTACTTC. This codes for CASSPPFHSYEQYF.

The chain joins TRBV2 to TRBJ2-7; the D gene is possibly TRBD2 (7 bases). V was trimmed by 7 bases and J by 4 bases, leaving 17 bases between them. CDR3 length equals 14 residues. Germline V gives CDR1 SNHLY, CDR2 FYNNEI. The CDR3 sequence: CASNSGGAGYEQYF. The CDR3 region has the DNA TGTGCCAGCAATTCGGGGGGCGCGGGTTACGAGCAGTACTTC. The whole variable domain, filled in from reference TRBV2 and TRBJ2-7, reads EPEVTQTPSHQVTQMGQEVILRCVPISNHLYFYWYRQILGQKVEFLVSFYNNEISEKSEIFDDQFSVERPDGSNFTLKIRSTKLEDSAMYFCASNSGGAGYEQYFGPGTRLTVT.

The chain joins TRBV13 to TRBJ1-2; D is unresolved. Germline V gives CDR1 PRHDT, CDR2 FYEKMQ (reference sequence). Trimming left V 4 bases short and J 7 bases short, with 7 bases between. The CDR3 extends over 11 amino acids. The CDR3 DNA is TGTGCCAGCAGCTCTACTAGTGGCTACACCTTC. Amino acids: CASSSTSGYTF.

As concerns this clone: One junction end does not reproduce the germline sequence, and a read error may be involved. The chain combines TRBV7-7 with TRBJ2-2, with 9 nucleotides matching TRBD2. CDR1 is SSHAT and CDR2 is FNYEAQ in the germline V gene (reference sequence). The CDR3 totals 15 residues. The CDR3 DNA reads as TGTGCTAGCAGCCTCTTAGCGGGAGTGACCGGGGAGCTGTTTTTT. Its translation: CASSLLAGVTGELFF.

The chain links TRBV2 to TRBJ1-5; 10 nucleotides align to TRBD1. The CDR3 loop spans 16 amino acids. CDR1 is SNHLY, CDR2 FYNNEI, per germline. The junction had 7 bases not matched to a gene; V was cut back by 4 bases and J by 4 bases. CDR3 sequence reads: CASSGGTGVINQPQHF. The DNA for the CDR3 is TGTGCCAGCAGTGGGGGGACAGGGGTGATTAATCAGCCCCAGCATTTT. Complete variable domain (other parts from reference TRBV2 and TRBJ1-5): EPEVTQTPSHQVTQMGQEVILRCVPISNHLYFYWYRQILGQKVEFLVSFYNNEISEKSEIFDDQFSVERPDGSNFTLKIRSTKLEDSAMYFCASSGGTGVINQPQHFGDGTRLSIL.

Only one count was recorded for this clone. As DNA, the CDR3 is TGTGCCACCAGCAGAGATCTAGCCGCTAGCGGGGGAACAGATACGCAGTATTTT. As protein: CATSRDLAASGGTDTQYF. The chain links TRBV15 to TRBJ2-3; 10 bases fit TRBD2. The CDR3 is 18 residues long. V lost 0 bases and J lost 3; bases outside the gene matches: 9. Per the germline V gene, CDR1 is LNHNV and CDR2 is YYDKDF (reference sequence).

This chain connects TRBV9 to TRBJ2-1; TRBD2 agrees at 10 bases. Germline CDR1 SGDLS, CDR2 YYNGEE. The CDR3 has 15 amino acids. The J segment lost 9 bases and the V segment lost 2 bases, leaving 8 bases of the junction unmatched. CDR3 sequence reads: CASSVVGLAGVEQFF. In nucleotides, the CDR3 is TGTGCCAGCAGCGTGGTGGGGCTAGCGGGAGTTGAGCAGTTCTTC.

The rearrangement joins TRBV18 to TRBJ2-5; TRBD2 is a possible D gene (5 bases). The CDR3 has 14 residues. The germline gives CDR1 KGHSH, CDR2 LQKENI. V shed 6 bases and J shed 5 bases, with 16 bases lying between them. This chain's CDR3 is CASSGSRGAETQYF. In nucleotides, the CDR3 is TGTGCCAGCTCGGGCTCTCGGGGAGCGGAGACCCAGTACTTC.

The chain links TRBV29-1 to TRBJ1-3; D is perhaps TRBD1 (6 bases). The CDR3 has 14 amino acids. Germline V gene sequence: CDR1 SQVTM, CDR2 ANQGSEA. Between the trimmed V and J ends, which lost 2 bases and 1 base, there was a span of 9 bases. The CDR3 sequence: CSVEQGISGNTIYF. The CDR3 region has the DNA TGCAGCGTTGAACAGGGGATTTCTGGAAACACCATATATTTT.

The rearrangement joins TRBV5-4 to TRBJ1-2; the match to TRBD1 covers 8 bases. Per germline, CDR1 SGHNT and CDR2 YYREEE (reference sequence). The CDR3 runs 14 residues. The J segment lost 2 bases and the V segment lost 0 bases, leaving 0 bases of the junction unmatched. CDR3 sequence reads: CASSLGQGNYGYTF. CDR3 in DNA: TGTGCCAGCAGCTTGGGACAGGGGAACTATGGCTACACCTTC.

V usage is TRBV5-1 and J usage is TRBJ1-6; D is possibly TRBD1 (6 bases). Trimming cost V 0 bases and J 6 bases, with 10 bases left between them. This CDR3 spans 15 amino acids. Germline CDR1 reads SGHRS; CDR2 reads YFSETQ. The CDR3 loop is CASSLATQGNSPLHF. CDR3 in DNA: TGCGCCAGCAGCTTGGCTACACAGGGTAATTCACCCCTCCACTTT.

The table lists this clone with a count of one. The rearrangement links TRBV11-2 to TRBJ2-6; D is uncertain. V lost 5 bases and J 0 bases, leaving 20 bases between the germline ends. The CDR3 length is 19 residues. CDR1 is SGHAT and CDR2 is FQNNGV in the germline V gene. The CDR3 protein is CASSPSTTSRLSGANVLTF. In DNA, the CDR3 is TGTGCCAGCAGCCCGTCGACGACATCTCGGCTCTCTGGGGCCAACGTCCTGACTTTC.

J is TRBJ2-1 and V is TRBV30; possibly TRBD2 for D (6 bases). Trimming removed 4 bases at V and 4 bases at J, with 11 bases between. CDR1 GTSNPN and CDR2 SVGIG come from the germline V gene (reference sequence). This CDR3 contains 13 residues. CDR3 in DNA: TGTGCCTGGATTAGCGGAATGTACAATGAGCAGTTCTTC. It codes for CAWISGMYNEQFF. The entire variable domain, with the rest obtained from reference TRBV30 and TRBJ2-1, is as follows: SQTIHQWPATLVQPVGSPLSLECTVEGTSNPNLYWYRQAAGRGLQLLFYSVGIGQISSEVPQNLSASRPQDRQFILSSKKLLLSDSGFYLCAWISGMYNEQFFGPGTRLTVL.

This clone was recorded once. V and J are TRBV3-1 (or the pseudogene TRBV3-2) and TRBJ1-4; possibly TRBD1 for D (6 bases). CDR1 is LGHDT, CDR2 YNNKEL, per germline (reference sequence). V gave up 1 base and J gave up 5 bases, with 11 bases separating them. CDR3 size: 15 residues. The chain's CDR3 is CASSQGVGANEKLFF. The DNA of the CDR3 is TGTGCCAGCAGCCAAGGTGTGGGGGCAAATGAAAAACTGTTTTTT.

This rearrangement joins TRBV19 to TRBJ2-1; 10 nucleotides line up with TRBD2. Germline values: CDR1 LNHDA, CDR2 SQIVND (reference sequence). The CDR3 is made up of 15 amino acids. Trimming at V came to 2 bases and at J to 4 bases, leaving 2 bases not matched to a gene. CDR3 protein: CASSISGGVYNEQFF. The CDR3 region has the DNA TGTGCCAGTAGTATAAGCGGGGGGGTTTACAATGAGCAGTTCTTC.

The chain links TRBV5-1 to TRBJ1-5; D not resolved. This CDR3 comprises 16 residues. CDR1 is SGHRS and CDR2 is YFSETQ in the germline V gene. V lost 0 bases, J lost 0 bases, and 10 bases lay in between. Here the CDR3 DNA reads TGCGCCAGCAGCTTGGATGGCGGATATAGCAATCAGCCCCAGCATTTT. Translation: CASSLDGGYSNQPQHF. The whole variable domain, filled in from reference TRBV5-1 and TRBJ1-5, reads KAGVTQTPRYLIKTRGQQVTLSCSPISGHRSVSWYQQTPGQGLQFLFEYFSETQRNKGNFPGRFSGRQFSNSRSEMNVSTLELGDSALYLCASSLDGGYSNQPQHFGDGTRLSIL.

The genes are TRBV18 and TRBJ1-1; the D is unclear. This CDR3 is 14 amino acids long. V dropped 4 bases and J dropped 1 base, with 10 bases sitting between them. Germline assignment: CDR1 KGHSH and CDR2 LQKENI. The DNA of the CDR3 is TGTGCCAGCTCACTAAGCGAGCGGAACACTGAAGCTTTCTTT. Residues: CASSLSERNTEAFF.

This chain uses TRBV27 with TRBJ1-4; 7 positions agree with TRBD1. The CDR3 totals 13 residues. With 10 bases clipped from V and 4 bases from J, the junction kept 6 bases outside the gene matches. CDR1 and CDR2 (germline): MNHEY, SMNVEV (reference sequence). The CDR3 sequence is CATKGQINEKLFF. In nucleotides, the CDR3 is TGTGCCACCAAGGGACAGATTAATGAAAAACTGTTTTTT.

The chain recombines TRBV27 with TRBJ2-5, with TRBD2 matching over 9 bases. Trimming cost V 5 bases and J 6 bases; bases outside gene matches: 10. The germline CDR1 and CDR2 sequences are MNHEY and SMNVEV (reference sequence). This CDR3 has 15 residues. CDR3: CASSNGGGAEKTQYF. CDR3 DNA: TGTGCCAGCAGTAACGGCGGGGGGGCCGAGAAGACCCAGTACTTC.

The CDR3 spells CASSPLTFGSSYEQYF. CDR3 coding DNA: TGTGCCAGCAGCCCGCTCACGTTTGGGAGCTCCTACGAGCAGTACTTC. This sequence joins TRBV7-9 and TRBJ2-7, with D possibly being TRBD2 (5 bases). The CDR3 covers 16 residues. CDR1 and CDR2 from the germline V gene are SEHNR and FQNEAQ (reference sequence). V dropped 5 bases and J dropped 0 bases, with 17 bases sitting between them.

This clone has a single count. CDR3 coding DNA: TGCAGCTCCCGGGACAGTAACTATGGCTACACCTTC. Translation gives CSSRDSNYGYTF. This rearrangement joins TRBV29-1 to TRBJ1-2; TRBD1 matches 7 bases. The J segment lost 1 base and the V segment lost 8 bases, leaving 4 bases of the junction unmatched. Looked up from germline, CDR1 is SQVTM and CDR2 is ANQGSEA. The CDR3 totals 12 residues.

The chain has TRBV7-6 and TRBJ2-3; 8 bases agree with TRBD2. From germline, CDR1 is SGHVS and CDR2 FNYEAQ. Trimming at V came to 5 bases and at J to 5 bases, leaving 12 bases not matched to a gene. The CDR3 runs 16 residues. The CDR3 here is CASSLQRGRGQDTQYF. CDR3 DNA sequence: TGTGCCAGCAGCCTCCAGCGGGGGAGGGGTCAAGATACGCAGTATTTT.

The rearrangement joins TRBV30 to TRBJ1-4; TRBD1 aligns across 8 bases. The V gene's germline CDR1 is GTSNPN and CDR2 SVGIG (reference sequence). Trimming removed 4 bases from V and 8 bases from J; junction bases left unmatched: 6. The CDR3 covers 13 residues. This chain's CDR3 is CAWTRTGWEKLFF. CDR3 coding DNA: TGTGCCTGGACGAGGACAGGGTGGGAAAAACTGTTTTTT.

The chain uses TRBV6-1 and TRBJ1-2; TRBD1 aligns across 9 bases. The ends lost 0 bases at V and 6 bases at J; junction bases unmatched: 2. Germline values: CDR1 MNHNS, CDR2 SASEGT. This CDR3 is built from 14 residues. In DNA form, the CDR3 reads TGTGCCAGCAGTGAAGCCGGACAGGGGAATGGCTACACCTTC. Amino acids: CASSEAGQGNGYTF.

This clone was seen more than once but under ten times. The CDR3 DNA reads TGTGCCAGCAGTCCCGACCGCCTCGGACAGGGGGTCGGCGAGCAGTACTTC. This gives the protein CASSPDRLGQGVGEQYF. J is TRBJ2-7 and V is TRBV27, with 10 bases that match TRBD1. The length of the CDR3 is 17 residues. The germline V gene has CDR1 MNHEY and CDR2 SMNVEV (reference sequence). V shed 5 bases and J 6 bases; nucleotides not matched to a gene: 16.

In its sample, this clone was seen a few times. The chain is built from TRBV7-3 and TRBJ2-1; 7 bases map to TRBD2. Germline V gene sequence: CDR1 SGHTA, CDR2 FQGTGA. This CDR3 spans 17 amino acids. The V gene end was trimmed by 0 bases and the J gene end by 9 bases; junction bases not matched to a gene: 14. In DNA, the CDR3 is TGTGCCAGCAGCTTAACCACCGCGGGACTATTGAGGGGTGAGCAGTTCTTC. It yields the protein CASSLTTAGLLRGEQFF.